These T cell receptor beta chains were read from a single sample in a study of chemoradiotherapy in HPV16-positive cancers. Produced via immunoSEQ multiplex PCR; TCRdb's table is partial and in-frame only. The sample yields about 14,000 clones, 89% seen once. This material consisted of tumor tissue, taken from a patient who underwent chemoradiotherapy. The receptors were gathered from a human donor with HPV-associated anogenital cancer. Both conserved end residues are part of each CDR3. D genes are given only for firm matches. Some rows mark clone size as missing; the rest say once, few, many or name a class of expanded clone.

d_gene,v_gene,j_gene,abundance,CDR3nt,CDR3aa
NA,TRBV25-1,TRBJ1-2,large,TGTGCCAGCAGCCCCGGGATCCCCGATGGCTACACCTTC,CASSPGIPDGYTF
NA,TRBV30,TRBJ1-2,few,TGTGCCTGGAGCGTCGACACCGGGTCTGGCTACACCTTC,CAWSVDTGSGYTF
NA,TRBV6-1,TRBJ1-4,NA,TGTGCCACCTCGGTGGGAGGGACTAATGAAAAACTGTTTTTT,CATSVGGTNEKLFF
NA,TRBV27,TRBJ1-6,few,TGTGCCAGCAGACCGACAGTTTTGAATTCACCCCTCCACTTT,CASRPTVLNSPLHF
TRBD2,TRBV4-1,TRBJ2-1,NA,TGCGCCAGCAGCCAAGATCTAGTAGCGGGAGCTTATGAGCAGTTCTTC,CASSQDLVAGAYEQFF
TRBD2,TRBV7-6,TRBJ2-3,NA,TGTGCCAGCAGCTTAGGTAGACTAGCGGGAGTGCATTCGGTTAGGACAGATACGCAGTATTTT,CASSLGRLAGVHSVRTDTQYF
NA,TRBV4-1,TRBJ1-1,NA,TGCGCCAGCGGGATAGGAGATATGAACACTGAAGCTTTCTTT,CASGIGDMNTEAFF
TRBD1,TRBV19,TRBJ1-1,NA,TGTGCCAGCAAACCCTCAGGGGGCACTGAAGCTTTCTTT,CASKPSGGTEAFF
NA,TRBV7-9,TRBJ1-2,NA,TGTGCCAGCACCGGAGGACGGTCCTATGGCTACACCTTC,CASTGGRSYGYTF
TRBD1,TRBV12-5,TRBJ2-2,NA,TGTGCTAGTGCTCCGGGACAGGGTTACACCGGGGAGCTGTTTTTT,CASAPGQGYTGELFF
TRBD2,TRBV5-1,TRBJ2-2,NA,TGCGCCAGCAGCGTCGGGACTAGCGGGAGGTCACAGGGGGAGCTGTTTTTT,CASSVGTSGRSQGELFF
NA,TRBV7-9,TRBJ1-4,NA,TGTGCCAGCAGCTTAGAATTTCACGAAAAACTGTTTTTT,CASSLEFHEKLFF